The entry that follows covers one T cell receptor (beta chain) sequence. Its target is not known. Sequenced material consisted of expressed TCRB transcripts (all of the isolated RNA was reverse transcribed). The data were produced by immunoSEQ multiplex PCR, yet TCRdb's version contains in-frame clones alone and is incomplete. Seen here are just over 450,000 clones, about 29% observed once, and the top ten hold about 0.06%. The data belong to a study of beta chain features in type 1 diabetes. One heparinised draw of blood, averaging about 110 mL, came from each donor. In all sorted populations, purity surpassed 98%. Regarding the study as a whole: Insertions at VDJ junctions were less frequent in type 1 diabetes patients. These patients also deleted more nucleotides at the same junctions.

The CDR3 sequence is 15 residues long. The germline CDR1 and CDR2 sequences are SGDLS and YYNGEE. V was trimmed by 1 base and J by 6 bases, leaving 13 bases between them. What was sequenced was naive CD4+ T cells from blood. This TCR derives from a man aged 18 to 30 in good health. The rearrangement links TRBV9 to TRBJ2-2, with D hard to call. The CDR3 reads CASSVRPAGAGELFF. The DNA for the CDR3 is TGTGCCAGCAGCGTAAGGCCGGCTGGGGCCGGGGAGCTGTTTTTT.